This TCR beta chain is from a study of early T cells in non-severe SARS-CoV-2 infection listed by TCRdb under 2021. Some background on the complete study: Because TCR sequencing was done on bulk RNA from unsorted whole blood, the alpha and beta chains could not be paired.

This clonotype was observed a handful of times. Its antigen is not yet known. No much larger clone is present one base from it, and per-base qualities are unavailable. CDR1 and CDR2 are read off the germline V gene (reference sequence) as SGHNT and YYREEE. Relative to germline, V is 3 bases shorter and J is 10 bases shorter, with 17 bases between their ends. Inclusive of the bounding cysteine and phenylalanine, the CDR3 is 14 residues long. The kept DNA is CDR3 alone, 42 bases in frame from the first base. The paper as a whole reports these results and caveats: Matching against VDJdb was skewed toward anti-spike CD8 responses, likely underestimated virus-specific expansions, and missed private and CD4 specificities.

Set within a cohort of healthcare workers in London, UK, this nested case-control study involved weekly PCR testing of nasopharyngeal swabs along with blood sampling. Healthcare workers were recruited between 23 and 31 March 2020, during the week of the UK lockdown, and were followed weekly for up to roughly 15 weeks. The library was obtained by 5' RACE. Sequencing instrument: NextSeq 500. To correct for sequencing error and PCR bias, the TCR library protocol tagged individual cDNA molecules with unique molecular identifiers. Sequencing covered both TCR alpha and beta chains, and within each sample the abundances of alpha and beta sequences were tightly co-correlated. The paper's data handling went like this. Decombinator V4 was used to annotate the V gene, J gene and CDR3 of the TCR sequences. TCRs were defined as expanded if a significant change between any two time points was detected under a Poisson model with p below 0.0001. TCR abundances were normalised to the total number of TCRs sequenced in each sample and reported as counts per million. MAIT TCRs were defined by TRAV1-2 paired with TRAJ12, TRAJ20 or TRAJ33, and iNKT TCRs by TRAV10 paired with TRAJ18. VDJdb, accessed 1 November 2021, was searched for CMV, EBV and SARS-CoV-2 annotated TCRs, excluding TCRs annotated for multiple antigens. Through fastp at Q25 and MiXCR, TCRdb rebuilt clones from the public reads, retaining in-frame beta chains. Rows merge per CDR3 protein into single entries with the most common DNA and genes. The V and J calls reflect TCRdb's pipeline rather than the authors' work. The sample table holds 65,000 to 90,000 distinct CDR3 sequences, of which about 12% were seen once. The biggest ten clones account for just over 6.5% of the sample.

This clonotype originated in an adult who was a healthcare worker with PCR-confirmed SARS-CoV-2 infection or an uninfected control (not recorded which). The rearrangement joined TRBV5-4 to TRBJ2-1, with the D segment identity uncertain. Material: whole blood. The nucleotide sequence is TGTGCCAGCAGCTCGGCCAGCGAAGGTATCGAGCAGTTCTTC. Translated, it gives CASSSASEGIEQFF.